This T cell receptor beta chain was identified during a study of PD-1 blockade in classical Hodgkin lymphoma. Study as a whole: Once every 2 weeks, patients received intravenous nivolumab at 3 mg/kg.

Study-wide results and limits: The authors excluded patients who started nivolumab under 1 year after ASCT. Compared with baseline, CD4+ but not CD8+ TCR diversity had risen significantly by C4D1. In newly diagnosed patients, baseline TCR diversity was reportedly below that of healthy donors.

Trimming removed 3 bases from V and 0 bases from J; junction bases left unmatched: 11. CDR1 is MDHEN, CDR2 SYDVKM, per germline. The CDR3 contains 19 residues. Points on this clone: Its cognate antigen is unknown.

The method was immunoSEQ multiplex PCR; TCRdb's version includes in-frame clones alone and lacks a portion of them. In the table there are around 36,000 clones, over 75% of which are singletons. Brentuximab vedotin exposure varied, and every patient relapsed after autologous stem cell transplantation. Negative selection with magnetic separation was used to purify CD4+ T cells from thawed PBMCs. The sequences come from CD4+ T cells from blood, collected at baseline. This TCR was sampled from a human donor with classical Hodgkin lymphoma. This chain uses TRBV28 with TRBJ2-1; 10 positions match TRBD2. Written as DNA, the CDR3 is TGTGCCAGCAGTTTCTTTACTAGCGGGACCGGGAGCTCCTACAATGAGCAGTTCTTC. Its translation is CASSFFTSGTGSSYNEQFF.